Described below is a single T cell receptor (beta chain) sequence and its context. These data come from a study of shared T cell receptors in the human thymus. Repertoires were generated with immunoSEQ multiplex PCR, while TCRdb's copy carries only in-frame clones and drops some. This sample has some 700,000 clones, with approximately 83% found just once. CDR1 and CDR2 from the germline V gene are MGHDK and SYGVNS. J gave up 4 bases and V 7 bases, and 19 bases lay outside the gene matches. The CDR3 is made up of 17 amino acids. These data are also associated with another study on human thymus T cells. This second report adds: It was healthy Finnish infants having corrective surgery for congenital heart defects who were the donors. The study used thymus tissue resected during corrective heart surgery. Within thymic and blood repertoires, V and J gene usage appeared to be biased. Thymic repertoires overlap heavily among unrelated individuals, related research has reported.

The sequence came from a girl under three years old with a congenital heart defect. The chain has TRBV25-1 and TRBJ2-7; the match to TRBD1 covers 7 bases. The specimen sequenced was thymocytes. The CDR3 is CASKGSVSQGHDYEQYF. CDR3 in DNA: TGTGCCAGCAAGGGGTCAGTTTCACAGGGGCACGATTACGAGCAGTACTTC.